This TCR beta chain stems from a study of response to subunit inactivated influenza vaccine. General observations from the study: Authors suggested that a seasonal influenza vaccination recruits few new T cells each time.

TCRdb redid the calling of the RT-PCR reads with MiXCR, one entry per CDR3 protein. The data show 400,000 to 650,000 distinct CDR3 sequences, with under 8.5% seen just once and roughly 13% held by the top ten. V lost 3 bases to trimming and J lost 7 bases; unmatched junction nucleotides: 4. CDR1 SGHKS and CDR2 YYEKEE come from the germline V gene (reference sequence). The CDR3 spans 14 residues. This clonotype was seen ten or more times. Its antigen is still unknown. The material was PBMCs from blood, obtained around 2 years after vaccination. This receptor was taken from a man between 50 and 70 years old who received an inactivated influenza vaccine. V gene TRBV5-5 combines with J gene TRBJ2-1; TRBD2 aligns across 10 bases. The CDR3 DNA reads as TGTGCCAGCAGCTCTAGCGGGGGTTGGAATGAGCAGTTCTTC. Amino acids: CASSSSGGWNEQFF.